One and the same sample provided the 23 T cell receptor beta chains below, sequenced in a study of blood T cell repertoires in COVID-19. TCRdb keeps only in-frame clones here, not all; method: immunoSEQ multiplex PCR. The sample includes roughly 420,000 clones, roughly 90% of them seen just once. Sequencing was done on a sample of PBMCs or T cells enriched from blood (not recorded which). The receptors come from a woman between 25 and 40 years old with acute COVID-19.

The chain joins TRBV6-5 to TRBJ1-5; 8 nucleotides agree with TRBD1. The CDR3 consists of 15 residues. The germline V gene encodes CDR1 MNHEY and CDR2 SVGAGI. J gave up 2 bases and V 5 bases, and 5 bases lay outside the gene matches. This chain's CDR3 is CASSPTGQGNQPQHF. CDR3 in DNA: TGTGCCAGCAGTCCTACGGGACAGGGCAATCAGCCCCAGCATTTT.

The chain joins TRBV19 to TRBJ2-7; TRBD1 agrees at 10 bases. V dropped 6 bases and J dropped 5; count of bases not matched to a gene: 7. CDR3 length: 14 amino acids. Germline CDR1 is LNHDA and CDR2 is SQIVND (reference sequence). DNA of the CDR3: TGTGCCAGTAGCCGGACAGGGGGTGTCGACGAGCAGTACTTC. Encoded protein: CASSRTGGVDEQYF.

This chain joins TRBV30 and TRBJ1-2, with D perhaps matching TRBD1 (5 bases). Germline values: CDR1 GTSNPN, CDR2 SVGIG (reference sequence). This CDR3 contains 16 residues. Trimming left V 3 bases short and J 2 bases short, with 19 bases between. Here the CDR3 reads CAWSQGSGTKNYGYTF. As DNA, the CDR3 is TGTGCCTGGAGCCAAGGAAGCGGGACGAAGAACTATGGCTACACCTTC.

The chain links TRBV7-9 to TRBJ2-1, with 7 bases identical to TRBD1. With 3 bases clipped from V and 8 bases from J, the junction kept 7 bases outside the gene matches. The CDR3 length is 14 residues. The germline gives CDR1 SEHNR, CDR2 FQNEAQ (reference sequence). The CDR3 DNA reads as TGTGCCAGCAGCTTTTGGACAGGAGTAGATGAGCAGTTCTTC. It yields the protein CASSFWTGVDEQFF. Combining the CDR3 with reference TRBV7-9 and TRBJ2-1 gives the whole variable domain DTGVSQNPRHKITKRGQNVTFRCDPISEHNRLYWYRQTLGQGPEFLTYFQNEAQLEKSRLLSDRFSAERPKGSFSTLEIQRTEQGDSAMYLCASSFWTGVDEQFFGPGTRLTVL.

The chain employs TRBV12-3 or TRBV12-4 and TRBJ1-2; D not certain. V lost 7 bases to trimming and J lost 0 bases, with 6 bases between them. The CDR3 runs 12 residues. CDR3 loop: CASTAANYGYTF. The DNA for the CDR3 is TGTGCCAGCACCGCAGCTAACTATGGCTACACCTTC.

This chain links TRBV9 with TRBJ1-5, with D tentatively TRBD1 (5 bases). Trimming removed 1 base at V and 3 bases at J, with 8 bases between. The length of the CDR3 is 14 residues. Germline V lookup: CDR1 SGDLS, CDR2 YYNGEE. The CDR3 spells CASSVSGYNQPQHF. The CDR3 bases are TGTGCCAGCAGCGTATCAGGGTACAATCAGCCCCAGCATTTT. The full variable domain, its missing parts supplied by reference TRBV9 and TRBJ1-5, is DSGVTQTPKHLITATGQRVTLRCSPRSGDLSVYWYQQSLDQGLQFLIQYYNGEERAKGNILERFSAQQFPDLHSELNLSSLELGDSALYFCASSVSGYNQPQHFGDGTRLSIL.

J is TRBJ2-7 and V is TRBV7-2, with a weak D call TRBD2 (6 bases). The germline gives CDR1 SGHTA, CDR2 FQGNSA. CDR3 size: 15 residues. V shed 2 bases and J shed 2 bases, with 13 bases lying between them. CDR3 bases: TGTGCCAGCAGCTTAAGGGCGGGATTGCCCTACGAGCAGTACTTC. This encodes CASSLRAGLPYEQYF.

V gene TRBV28 combines with J gene TRBJ1-4; TRBD1 matches 7 bases. The V gene end was trimmed by 6 bases and the J gene end by 5 bases; junction bases not matched to a gene: 6. Germline V gives CDR1 MDHEN, CDR2 SYDVKM. This CDR3 contains 14 residues. The DNA of the CDR3 is TGTGCCAGCAGGTCGACAGGGAGAAATGAAAAACTGTTTTTT. Encoded protein: CASRSTGRNEKLFF.

J is TRBJ2-3 and V is TRBV10-3, with D perhaps matching TRBD1 (5 bases). This CDR3 has 13 amino acids. Trimming removed 6 bases at V and 4 bases at J, with 11 bases between. The germline V gene has CDR1 ENHRY and CDR2 SYGVKD. The CDR3 spells CAISSRQPDTQYF. The DNA of the CDR3 is TGTGCCATCAGCTCCAGACAGCCAGATACGCAGTATTTT.

This clone has a handful of counts. This rearrangement joins TRBV19 to TRBJ2-3; 7 nucleotides match TRBD1. CDR1 LNHDA and CDR2 SQIVND come from the germline V gene (reference sequence). This CDR3 contains 13 residues. V was pared by 6 bases and J by 4 bases, with 4 bases of the junction left unmatched. This chain's CDR3 is CASRTGTSDTQYF. CDR3 DNA: TGTGCCAGTAGGACAGGGACATCAGATACGCAGTATTTT.

The chain joins TRBV9 to TRBJ1-5; TRBD1 matches 7 bases. In germline, CDR1 is SGDLS, CDR2 YYNGEE. The CDR3 is made up of 15 amino acids. V was clipped by 3 bases and J by 5 bases; unmatched bases: 8. The CDR3 region is CASSAGTVQDQPQHF. CDR3 in DNA: TGTGCCAGCAGCGCCGGGACAGTTCAGGATCAGCCCCAGCATTTT.

The J gene is TRBJ1-4, the V gene TRBV12-3 or TRBV12-4, with unresolved D. Trimming cost V 5 bases and J 5 bases, with 6 bases left between them. CDR3 length equals 12 residues. The CDR3 nucleotides read TGTGCCAGCAGTCCCTTAAATGAAAAACTGTTTTTT. It encodes CASSPLNEKLFF.

V and J are TRBV24-1 and TRBJ2-5; D ambiguous. The CDR3 extends over 14 amino acids. Trimming stripped 4 bases from V and 1 base from J, with 9 bases between. Germline lookup yields CDR1 KGHDR and CDR2 SFDVKD. In nucleotides, the CDR3 is TGTGCCACCAGTGACCCTCGGTCCCAAGAGACCCAGTACTTC. The encoded protein is CATSDPRSQETQYF.

The chain employs TRBV7-8 and TRBJ1-1, with D unresolved. Trimming took 0 bases from V and 1 from J, leaving 9 bases between them. The CDR3 length is 15 residues. Looked up from germline, CDR1 is SGHVS and CDR2 is FQNEAQ. For the CDR3, the DNA is TGTGCCAGCAGCTTAGCGGAGGGCAGGAACACTGAAGCTTTCTTT. It encodes CASSLAEGRNTEAFF.

In its sample, this clone was seen many times. The chain recombines TRBV6-2 or TRBV6-3 with TRBJ2-4, with TRBD2 matching over 15 bases. V was clipped by 4 bases and J by 8 bases; unmatched bases: 3. The CDR3 has 15 residues. CDR1 MNHEY and CDR2 SVGEGT come from the germline V gene. This CDR3 reads CASSWTSGGADIQYF. CDR3 nucleotides: TGTGCCAGCAGTTGGACTAGCGGGGGGGCCGACATTCAGTACTTC.

The chain combines TRBV5-1 with TRBJ2-1, with TRBD2 matching over 9 bases. Germline CDR1 SGHRS, CDR2 YFSETQ. V shed 0 bases and J 6 bases; nucleotides not matched to a gene: 10. The CDR3 runs to 17 residues. The chain's CDR3 is CASSLELLAGGPNEQFF. In DNA, the CDR3 is TGCGCCAGCAGCTTGGAGTTACTCGCGGGGGGGCCCAATGAGCAGTTCTTC.

The rearrangement links TRBV7-2 to TRBJ1-2; D unclear. The CDR3 extends over 12 amino acids. CDR1 is SGHTA and CDR2 is FQGNSA in the germline V gene. Deletions cut 1 base from V and 9 bases from J, with 9 bases between. In DNA form, the CDR3 reads TGTGCCAGCAGCTTAGATCGGGTTCGCTACACCTTC. Its protein product is CASSLDRVRYTF.

V gene TRBV4-1 combines with J gene TRBJ1-3, with D possibly TRBD1 on 5 matching bases. Trimming shortened V by 0 bases and J by 7 bases, and 22 bases separated the two germline ends. The germline CDR1 and CDR2 sequences are MGHRA and YSYEKL. The CDR3 contains 18 residues. In DNA, the CDR3 is TGCGCCAGCAGCCAAGATCTTCCTCGTGTATCAGGGACTAACACCATATATTTT. Its translation is CASSQDLPRVSGTNTIYF.

This rearrangement joins TRBV2 to TRBJ1-2; a weak D match, TRBD1 (5 bases). This CDR3 has 14 residues. The V gene lost 4 bases and the J gene lost 6 bases, with 15 bases spanning the gap. Germline CDR1 reads SNHLY; CDR2 reads FYNNEI. The CDR3 here is CASSVGREVDGYTF. The CDR3 nucleotides are TGTGCCAGCAGTGTTGGCAGGGAGGTGGATGGCTACACCTTC.

The V and J genes are TRBV10-3 and TRBJ1-5; 10 bases are a match to TRBD1. Germline CDR1 and CDR2: ENHRY and SYGVKD. V gave up 6 bases and J gave up 3 bases; unmatched junction bases: 8. There are 16 residues in the CDR3. CDR3 loop: CAIREDRGIANQPQHF. CDR3 bases: TGTGCCATCAGGGAGGACAGGGGGATCGCCAATCAGCCCCAGCATTTT.

The V call is TRBV7-6, the J call TRBJ1-5; TRBD1 aligns across 9 bases. The V gene's germline CDR1 is SGHVS and CDR2 FNYEAQ. J gave up 0 bases and V 4 bases, and 7 bases lay outside the gene matches. The CDR3 has 17 residues. This CDR3 reads CASSYRTGDYSNQPQHF. The CDR3 DNA reads as TGTGCCAGCAGCTACCGGACAGGGGATTATAGCAATCAGCCCCAGCATTTT.

The chain uses TRBV2 and TRBJ1-6, with a weak D call TRBD1 (6 bases). The CDR3 is made up of 12 amino acids. V lost 6 bases to trimming and J lost 9 bases, with 9 bases between them. Germline assignment: CDR1 SNHLY and CDR2 FYNNEI. The DNA for the CDR3 is TGTGCCAGCAGGAACAGGGCTTCACCCCTCCACTTT. It is translated as CASRNRASPLHF.

The chain combines TRBV2 with TRBJ2-7, with TRBD1 as a possible D gene (5 bases). V was cut by 4 bases and J by 3 bases, with 13 bases left in between. The CDR3 spans 14 residues. Germline V gives CDR1 SNHLY, CDR2 FYNNEI. CDR3 in amino acids: CASSGQGLSYEQYF. The CDR3 region has the DNA TGTGCCAGCAGTGGGCAGGGCCTAAGCTACGAGCAGTACTTC.